The entry below describes one T cell receptor (beta chain). What it binds is unknown. These data belong to a study of OX40 agonist ivuxolimab in advanced cancers. Overall study findings and caveats: Certain nonresponders likewise exhibited a low normalized T-cell clonal expansion.

This CDR3 has 16 amino acids. V was cut by 1 base and J by 6 bases, with 15 bases left in between. Germline CDR1 and CDR2: SEHNR and FQNEAQ (reference sequence). TCRdb keeps only in-frame clones here, not all; method: immunoSEQ multiplex PCR. The top ten hold about 9.1% of the sample, which has around 75,000 clones, about 89% seen once. The rearrangement links TRBV7-9 to TRBJ2-2; D unresolved. The sequence derives from an adult with an advanced solid tumor such as melanoma, head and neck, liver or kidney cancer. Source: CD4+ or CD8+ T cells sorted from blood, taken in a trial of the OX40 agonist ivuxolimab. In DNA, the CDR3 is TGTGCCAGCAGCTTAGTCTTAGGAATAGCCCCCGGGGAGCTGTTTTTT. Residues: CASSLVLGIAPGELFF.